Below are 22 T cell receptor beta chains sequenced from a single sample in a study of human T cells and chemical hapten exposure. Time point in this sample: pre-sensitization, week 0. Documented treatment: therapeutic diphenylcyclopropenone sensitization with weekly scalp DPC. TCRdb reprocessed the RACE reads with MiXCR, giving one entry per CDR3 protein. The sample lists some 90,000 distinct CDR3 sequences, approximately 9% occurring once. The sequences come from whole blood, collected in connection with sensitization to the hapten diphenylcyclopropenone (DPC). The origin of the receptors is a man in his forties or fifties with alopecia areata. Some clones in this sample may be carry-over from other donors' samples.

This clonotype was counted between two and nine times. V gene TRBV27 combines with J gene TRBJ1-5; 8 nucleotides match TRBD1. Germline trimming cut 7 bases from V and 3 bases from J; bases unmatched to any gene: 8. There are 15 residues in the CDR3. Germline-derived CDR1 and CDR2 are MNHEY and SMNVEV (reference sequence). The CDR3 DNA sequence: TGTGCCAGCAAGGTCGGACAGGGCCCCAATCAGCCCCAGCATTTT. It codes for CASKVGQGPNQPQHF.

The chain uses TRBV19 and TRBJ1-5, with TRBD1 matching over 9 bases. Trimming at V came to 7 bases and at J to 3 bases, leaving 19 bases not matched to a gene. The CDR3 contains 19 residues. Germline V gene lookup returns CDR1 LNHDA and CDR2 SQIVND (reference sequence). CDR3 sequence: CASKSRTSGTGRLNQPQHF. The CDR3 DNA is TGTGCCAGTAAATCGAGAACCTCCGGGACAGGGAGACTCAATCAGCCCCAGCATTTT.

This rearrangement joins TRBV12-3 or TRBV12-4 to TRBJ2-7, with D unclear. Trimming cost V 5 bases and J 2 bases, with 10 bases left between them. This CDR3 is built from 13 residues. CDR3 DNA sequence: TGTGCCAGCAGTCCTCAGGAGACCTACGAGCAGTACTTC. It codes for CASSPQETYEQYF.

The sample holds many counts of this clonotype. The V and J genes are TRBV28 and TRBJ1-5; no firm D call. The CDR3 covers 13 residues. From germline, CDR1 is MDHEN and CDR2 SYDVKM. Trimming took off 5 bases at V and 2 bases at J, with 7 bases between the two ends. The CDR3 spells CASSVRGNQPQHF. Written as DNA, the CDR3 is TGTGCCAGCAGTGTTAGGGGCAATCAGCCCCAGCATTTT.

Only a few counts were recorded for this clonotype. The V gene is TRBV6-5, the J gene TRBJ1-6, with D hard to call. The ends were cut back, 7 bases at V and 6 bases at J, with 19 bases in the middle. CDR3 size: 16 residues. CDR1 is MNHEY and CDR2 is SVGAGI in the germline V gene. The CDR3 nucleotides read TGTGCCAGCACCCCCGCGGCTGCGTCTATTAATTCACCCCTCCACTTT. It yields the protein CASTPAAASINSPLHF.

A note on this clonotype: This clone may be a read error of a much larger clone one base away. The V call is TRBV27, the J call TRBJ2-2, with unresolved D. Germline lookup yields CDR1 MNHEY and CDR2 SMNVEV (reference sequence). This CDR3 has 12 residues. As DNA, the CDR3 is TGTGTCAGCAATCGCCAAACCGGGGAGCTGTTTTTT. Protein sequence: CVSNRQTGELFF.

This clonotype occurred a few times. The chain combines TRBV15 with TRBJ2-1, with 9 positions matching TRBD1. There are 14 residues in the CDR3. CDR1 is LNHNV and CDR2 is YYDKDF in the germline V gene (reference sequence). V trimming: 5 bases; J trimming: 5 bases; junction bases outside the gene matches: 4. The CDR3: CATSAGTGNNEQFF. CDR3 nucleotide sequence: TGTGCCACCAGCGCCGGGACAGGGAACAATGAGCAGTTCTTC.

In its sample, this clonotype was seen a few times. J is TRBJ2-3 and V is TRBV29-1, with a tentative D call TRBD2 (6 bases). The germline CDR1 and CDR2 sequences are SQVTM and ANQGSEA. CDR3 length equals 14 residues. Trimming stripped 3 bases from V and 2 bases from J, with 12 bases between. The DNA for the CDR3 is TGCAGCGTTGATCGTGGGGGGTACACAGATACGCAGTATTTT. The encoded protein is CSVDRGGYTDTQYF.

The genes are TRBV18 and TRBJ2-7; D is uncertain. This CDR3 has 16 residues. Germline V gene data show CDR1 as KGHSH and CDR2 as LQKENI. Trimming pared 3 bases from V and 0 bases from J, leaving 15 bases between. The CDR3 sequence: CASSPGNSRLSYEQYF. CDR3 nucleotides: TGTGCCAGCTCACCGGGCAACTCTAGGCTCTCCTACGAGCAGTACTTC.

This clonotype was counted many times. The genes are TRBV20-1 and TRBJ1-2, with 8 positions matching TRBD1. With 7 bases clipped from V and 4 bases from J, the junction kept 2 bases outside the gene matches. This CDR3 contains 11 residues. Per germline, CDR1 DFQATT and CDR2 SNEGSKA (reference sequence). CDR3 loop: CSVDRVYGYTF. The CDR3 nucleotides are TGCAGTGTGGACAGGGTCTATGGCTACACCTTC.

The chain links TRBV21-1 to TRBJ2-3; TRBD2, the table's D call, lacks a check against the DNA. TRBV21-1 is annotated as a pseudogene. The CDR3 has 13 residues. Here the CDR3 reads CASITTSRCTQYF. The CDR3 DNA follows: TGTGCCAGCATTACGACTAGTAGGTGTACGCAGTATTTT.

The J gene is TRBJ2-1, the V gene TRBV12-3 or TRBV12-4, with TRBD1 identical over 7 bases. J was trimmed by 6 bases and V by 6 bases; bases with no gene match: 8. The length of the CDR3 is 14 residues. The DNA of the CDR3 is TGTGCCAGCAGACCGGGACAGTTAGCCAATGAGCAGTTCTTC. It encodes CASRPGQLANEQFF.

This clonotype appeared a few times. The J gene is TRBJ2-2, the V gene TRBV7-9; TRBD1 might be the D (5 bases). The CDR3 covers 18 residues. Looked up from germline, CDR1 is SEHNR and CDR2 is FQNEAQ (reference sequence). Between the trimmed V and J ends, which lost 0 bases and 6 bases, there was a span of 20 bases. The CDR3 spells CASSLALGARKFAGELFF. The CDR3 nucleotides are TGTGCCAGCAGCTTAGCGCTTGGGGCTAGGAAGTTCGCCGGGGAGCTGTTTTTT.

The chain links TRBV28 to TRBJ2-3, with TRBD2 matching 9 bases. V dropped 3 bases and J dropped 4; count of bases not matched to a gene: 5. Germline V gene sequence: CDR1 MDHEN, CDR2 SYDVKM. This CDR3 contains 15 residues. CDR3 in DNA: TGTGCCAGCAGTTTGGTCGGACTAGCGTCAGATACGCAGTATTTT. It translates to CASSLVGLASDTQYF.

This clonotype was observed a handful of times. This sequence joins TRBV29-1 and TRBJ1-1, with 7 bases aligning to TRBD1. CDR1 and CDR2 (germline): SQVTM, ANQGSEA. The CDR3 consists of 13 residues. Losses at the gene ends were 7 bases for V and 0 bases for J; bases not matched to a gene: 5. The CDR3 nucleotides read TGCAGCGCGGCGGGACAGATGAACACTGAAGCTTTCTTT. This sequence encodes CSAAGQMNTEAFF.

This clonotype was counted only a few times. This chain links TRBV27 with TRBJ2-4, with D uncertain. The CDR3 contains 15 residues. Trimming cost V 4 bases and J 1 base, with 11 bases left between them. Germline values: CDR1 MNHEY, CDR2 SMNVEV (reference sequence). CDR3 region: CASSYGPPAKNIQYF. The CDR3 nucleotides are TGTGCCAGCAGTTATGGGCCACCCGCCAAAAACATTCAGTACTTC.

At least ten counts were recorded for this clonotype. V and J are TRBV24-1 and TRBJ2-3; 10 bases line up with TRBD2. The germline gives CDR1 KGHDR, CDR2 SFDVKD. There are 21 residues in the CDR3. The trim removed 1 base at V and 2 bases at J, leaving 17 bases unmatched. This CDR3 reads CATSDLSKNLAGADFTDTQYF. Here the CDR3 DNA reads TGTGCCACCAGTGATTTATCCAAGAATCTAGCGGGAGCCGATTTCACAGATACGCAGTATTTT.

At least ten counts were recorded for this clonotype. The chain recombines TRBV6-2 or TRBV6-3 with TRBJ2-1; 7 bases match TRBD2. This CDR3 is 15 amino acids long. With V trimmed by 6 bases and J by 6 bases, 11 bases remained unmatched. Germline V gene lookup returns CDR1 MNHEY and CDR2 SVGEGT. Here the CDR3 reads CASSHRLAATNEQFF. The CDR3 nucleotides read TGTGCCAGCAGCCACAGGCTAGCGGCTACCAATGAGCAGTTCTTC.

This clonotype has more than one count but fewer than ten. V usage is TRBV5-5 and J usage is TRBJ2-5, with 8 bases matching TRBD2. The ends lost 4 bases at V and 5 bases at J; junction bases unmatched: 7. Per germline, CDR1 SGHKS and CDR2 YYEKEE (reference sequence). The CDR3 spans 14 residues. DNA of the CDR3: TGTGCCAGCAGCCGTGGGACTAGTCCTGAGACCCAGTACTTC. As protein: CASSRGTSPETQYF.

This clonotype occurred many times. The chain carries TRBV7-6 and TRBJ2-3; D not certain. The CDR3 spans 15 residues. Germline-derived CDR1 and CDR2 are SGHVS and FNYEAQ. V was pared by 3 bases and J by 0 bases, with 10 bases between. The CDR3 loop reads CASSLLAASTDTQYF. The CDR3 nucleotides are TGTGCCAGCAGCTTGCTCGCGGCTAGCACAGATACGCAGTATTTT. Variable domain in full (rest from reference TRBV7-6 and TRBJ2-3): GAGVSQSPRYKVTKRGQDVALRCDPISGHVSLYWYRQALGQGPEFLTYFNYEAQQDKSGLPNDRFSAERPEGSISTLTIQRTEQRDSAMYRCASSLLAASTDTQYFGPGTRLTVL.

This clonotype was seen more than once but under ten times. V usage is TRBV7-8 and J usage is TRBJ2-7; 7 bases fit TRBD2. The CDR3 runs to 15 residues. Germline values: CDR1 SGHVS, CDR2 FQNEAQ. Trimming cost V 1 base and J 6 bases; bases outside gene matches: 9. The CDR3 DNA is TGTGCCAGCAGCTTAGTGATGGGAGGGTTGCGCGAGCAGTACTTC. It is translated as CASSLVMGGLREQYF.

This clonotype turned up a few times. This sequence joins TRBV10-3 and TRBJ2-1, with 8 bases fitting TRBD1. Germline loops: CDR1 ENHRY, CDR2 SYGVKD. This CDR3 contains 15 residues. V dropped 6 bases and J dropped 0; count of bases not matched to a gene: 4. CDR3 bases: TGTGCCATCAGGAGGACAGGGAGCTCCTACAATGAGCAGTTCTTC. Translating gives CAIRRTGSSYNEQFF.